Listed below are T cell receptor beta chains from one sample, sequenced in a study of blood T cells in healthy people across ages. TCRdb re-called the 5' RACE reads with MiXCR, one entry per CDR3 protein. Of 800,000 or so distinct CDR3 sequences in the sample, approximately 25% were seen once. The same specimen was also included in a second study, on T cells of mothers and their children.

The specimen was blood. Receptor source: a boy aged 5 to 17 in good health. The CDR3 runs from the conserved cysteine through the conserved F or W. Each record gives: V gene, D gene, clone size, J gene, CDR3 protein, CDR3 DNA. D genes are given only for firm matches. Size is omitted from some rows. Given values are once, few, many or a class for expanded clones.

>TRBV5-1|NA|few|TRBJ2-5
CASSGRTAAEETQYF
TGCGCCAGCAGCGGGAGAACAGCGGCGGAAGAGACCCAGTACTTC
>TRBV19|NA|once|TRBJ1-1
CASSGSGWNTEAFF
TGTGCCAGTAGTGGGTCGGGATGGAACACTGAAGCTTTCTTT
>TRBV7-9|NA|NA|TRBJ1-3
CASSFYSGGVSGNTIYF
TGTGCCAGCAGCTTCTACAGCGGGGGGGTCTCTGGAAACACCATATATTTT
>TRBV20-1|TRBD2|few|TRBJ2-7
CSAAPTSGSWYEQYF
TGCAGTGCTGCACCCACTAGCGGGAGCTGGTACGAGCAGTACTTC
>TRBV7-6|NA|NA|TRBJ2-7
CASSGGTDNYEQYF
TGTGCCAGCAGCGGCGGGACGGATAACTACGAGCAGTACTTC
>TRBV4-3|NA|few|TRBJ1-4
CASSQDPLRDFNEKLFF
TGCGCCAGCAGCCAAGACCCCCTCCGGGACTTTAATGAAAAACTGTTTTTT
>TRBV2|TRBD1|NA|TRBJ1-2
CASKEGQATYGYTF
TGTGCCAGCAAGGAAGGACAGGCCACCTATGGCTACACCTTC
>TRBV2|NA|many|TRBJ2-4
CASSDNIQYF
TGTGCCAGCAGTGATAACATTCAGTACTTC
>TRBV20-1|NA|few|TRBJ2-1
CSDQGSSYNEQFF
TGCAGTGATCAGGGATCGTCCTACAATGAGCAGTTCTTC
>TRBV7-6|NA|NA|TRBJ2-6
CASSLATGADVLTF
TGTGCCAGCAGCTTAGCCACTGGGGCCGACGTCCTGACTTTC
>TRBV9|NA|NA|TRBJ2-2
CASSVVPRSNTGELFF
TGTGCCAGCAGCGTAGTGCCCCGATCGAACACCGGGGAGCTGTTTTTT
>TRBV6-2/TRBV6-3|TRBD1|few|TRBJ2-7
CASSYGTGGHEQYF
TGTGCCAGCAGTTATGGGACAGGGGGCCACGAGCAGTACTTC
>TRBV19|TRBD1|NA|TRBJ2-7
CASSIKGQGPSYEQYF
TGTGCCAGTAGTATAAAGGGACAGGGGCCCTCCTACGAGCAGTACTTC
>TRBV9|NA|few|TRBJ2-7
CASSVGPIAYEQYF
TGTGCCAGCAGCGTAGGGCCAATTGCCTACGAGCAGTACTTC
>TRBV6-2/TRBV6-3|TRBD1|NA|TRBJ1-1
CASSYVGTGLDTEAFF
TGTGCCAGCAGTTACGTGGGGACAGGGTTGGACACTGAAGCTTTCTTT
>TRBV7-9|NA|few|TRBJ2-5
CASSNRGHQETQYF
TGTGCCAGCAGCAACAGAGGCCACCAAGAGACCCAGTATTTC
>TRBV7-2|NA|NA|TRBJ1-2
CASSLEVPYGYTF
TGTGCCAGCAGCCTGGAGGTTCCCTATGGCTACACCTTC
>TRBV20-1|TRBD1|few|TRBJ1-6
CSATEQGVYSPLHF
TGCAGTGCTACCGAGCAGGGGGTTTATTCACCCCTCCACTTT
>TRBV20-1|TRBD2|NA|TRBJ2-5
CSAGASGRAETQYF
TGCAGTGCTGGGGCAAGCGGGAGGGCAGAGACCCAGTACTTC
>TRBV7-2|NA|few|TRBJ2-1
CASSLSIHEQFF
TGTGCCAGCAGCTTATCTATCCACGAGCAGTTCTTC
>TRBV29-1|NA|many|TRBJ1-4
CSVETRQDNEKLFF
TGCAGCGTTGAAACTCGACAGGACAATGAAAAACTGTTTTTT
>TRBV29-1|NA|NA|TRBJ2-7
CSATEDRRSYEQYF
TGCAGCGCCACTGAAGACAGGCGTTCCTACGAGCAGTACTTC
>TRBV3-1|TRBD2|few|TRBJ2-1
CASSQTQGLAGVSEQFF
TGTGCCAGCAGCCAAACCCAGGGACTAGCGGGAGTTAGTGAGCAGTTCTTC
>TRBV7-9|TRBD1|few|TRBJ2-3
CASSLEGTGVQSTDTQYF
TGTGCCAGCAGCTTAGAAGGGACAGGGGTTCAATCAACAGATACGCAGTATTTT
>TRBV20-1|NA|many|TRBJ1-1
CSAEEMNTEAFF
TGCAGTGCTGAAGAGATGAACACTGAAGCTTTCTTT
>TRBV5-1|NA|NA|TRBJ2-1
CASRGPQNEQFF
TGCGCCAGCAGGGGTCCTCAAAATGAGCAGTTCTTC
>TRBV7-6|NA|few|TRBJ2-3
CASSLVASRADTQYF
TGTGCCAGCAGCTTAGTCGCCTCACGGGCAGATACGCAGTATTTT
>TRBV5-1|NA|few|TRBJ2-7
CASRVEVETSYEQYF
TGCGCCAGCAGGGTTGAGGTAGAAACCTCCTACGAGCAGTACTTC
>TRBV12-3/TRBV12-4|NA|few|TRBJ2-2
CASSLAVFNTGELFF
TGTGCCAGCAGTTTGGCCGTTTTTAACACCGGGGAGCTGTTTTTT